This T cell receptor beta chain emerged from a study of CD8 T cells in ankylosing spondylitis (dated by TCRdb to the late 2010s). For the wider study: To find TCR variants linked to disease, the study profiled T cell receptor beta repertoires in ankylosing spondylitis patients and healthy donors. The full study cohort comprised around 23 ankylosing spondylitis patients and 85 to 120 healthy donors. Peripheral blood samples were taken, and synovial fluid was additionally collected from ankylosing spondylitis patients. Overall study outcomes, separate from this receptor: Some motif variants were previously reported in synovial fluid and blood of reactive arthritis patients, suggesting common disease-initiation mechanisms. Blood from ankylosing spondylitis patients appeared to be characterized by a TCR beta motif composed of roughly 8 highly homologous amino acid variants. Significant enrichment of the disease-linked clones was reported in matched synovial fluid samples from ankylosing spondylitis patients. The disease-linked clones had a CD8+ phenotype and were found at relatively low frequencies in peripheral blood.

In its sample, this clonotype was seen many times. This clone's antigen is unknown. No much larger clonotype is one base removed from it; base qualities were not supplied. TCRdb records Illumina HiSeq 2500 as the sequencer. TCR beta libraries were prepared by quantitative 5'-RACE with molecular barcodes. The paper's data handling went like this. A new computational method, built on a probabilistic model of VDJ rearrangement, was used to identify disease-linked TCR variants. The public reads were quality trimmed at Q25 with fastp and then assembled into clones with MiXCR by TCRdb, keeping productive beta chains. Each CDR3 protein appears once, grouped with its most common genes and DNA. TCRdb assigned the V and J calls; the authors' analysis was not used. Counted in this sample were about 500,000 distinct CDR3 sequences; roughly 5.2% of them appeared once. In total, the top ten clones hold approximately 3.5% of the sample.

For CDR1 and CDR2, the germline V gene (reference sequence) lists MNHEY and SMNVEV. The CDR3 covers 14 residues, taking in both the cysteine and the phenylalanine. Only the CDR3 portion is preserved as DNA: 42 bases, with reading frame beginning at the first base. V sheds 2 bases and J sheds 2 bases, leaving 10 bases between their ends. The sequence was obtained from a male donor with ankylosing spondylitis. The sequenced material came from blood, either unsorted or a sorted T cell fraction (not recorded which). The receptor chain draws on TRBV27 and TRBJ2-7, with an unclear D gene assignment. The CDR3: CASSLEVGPYEQYF. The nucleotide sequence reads TGTGCCAGCAGTTTAGAGGTAGGGCCCTACGAGCAGTACTTC.